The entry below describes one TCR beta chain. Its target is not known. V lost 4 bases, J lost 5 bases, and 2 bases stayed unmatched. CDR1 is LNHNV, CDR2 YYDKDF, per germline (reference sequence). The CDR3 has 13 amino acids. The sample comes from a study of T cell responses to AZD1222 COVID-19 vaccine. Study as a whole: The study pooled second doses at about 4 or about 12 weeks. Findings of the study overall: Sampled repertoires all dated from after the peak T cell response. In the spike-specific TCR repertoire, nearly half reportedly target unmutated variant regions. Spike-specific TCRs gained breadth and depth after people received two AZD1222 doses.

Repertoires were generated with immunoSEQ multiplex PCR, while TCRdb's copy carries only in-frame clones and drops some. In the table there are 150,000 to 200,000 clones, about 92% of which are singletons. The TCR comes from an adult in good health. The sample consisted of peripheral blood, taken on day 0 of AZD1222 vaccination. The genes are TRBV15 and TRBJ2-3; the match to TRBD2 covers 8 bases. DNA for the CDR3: TGTGCCACCAGCACCGGGGGGGGAGATACGCAGTATTTT. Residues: CATSTGGGDTQYF.